The 2 T cell receptor beta chains below come from one sample, sequenced in a study of beta chain features in type 1 diabetes. The entirety of the isolated RNA underwent reverse transcription, so expressed TCRB transcripts were sequenced. The data were produced by immunoSEQ multiplex PCR, yet TCRdb's version contains in-frame clones alone and is incomplete. Of around 310,000 clones in the sample, approximately 10% were seen once. Sequenced material: naive CD4+ T cells from blood. The receptors stem from a woman younger than 45 in good health.

This clone has more than one count but fewer than ten. V and J are TRBV7-2 and TRBJ2-3; D is uncertain. The CDR3 is 12 amino acids. Germline V gene lookup returns CDR1 SGHTA and CDR2 FQGNSA. Trimming left V 5 bases short and J 6 bases short, with 9 bases between. CDR3 coding DNA: TGTGCCAGCAGCCCGTACGGGGATACGCAGTATTTT. Translation gives CASSPYGDTQYF.

This clone has more than one count but fewer than ten. The chain carries TRBV10-3 and TRBJ2-1, with TRBD2 matching over 14 bases. After removal of 4 bases from V and 9 bases from J, the junction contained 5 bases not matched to a gene. The CDR3 covers 15 residues. From germline, CDR1 is ENHRY and CDR2 SYGVKD. The CDR3 spells CAISVGLAGEVEQFF. The DNA for the CDR3 is TGTGCCATCAGTGTGGGACTAGCGGGAGAGGTTGAGCAGTTCTTC.